A single TCR beta chain is shown here with its context. Its antigen is as yet unknown. The ends were cut back, 1 base at V and 4 bases at J, with 7 bases in the middle. Germline CDR1 reads MDHEN; CDR2 reads SYDVKM. CDR3 length: 13 amino acids. This sample was taken from a study of OX40 agonist ivuxolimab in advanced cancers. The study, taken as a whole, reports: Among the nonresponders, some also had low normalized T-cell clonal expansion. In the expanded peripheral T cells, antigen specificity was never determined. People who partly responded at 0.1-3.0 mg/kg had some of the least clonal expansion seen. More expanded clones were seen, on average, in CD8+ T cells than in CD4+.

Produced via immunoSEQ multiplex PCR; TCRdb's table is partial and in-frame only. The table has about 100,000 clones, approximately 90% seen once. This clonotype was sampled from an adult with an advanced solid tumor such as melanoma, head and neck, liver or kidney cancer. The chain recombines TRBV28 with TRBJ1-2, with D hard to call. This material consisted of CD4+ or CD8+ T cells sorted from blood, taken in a trial of the OX40 agonist ivuxolimab. The CDR3 region has the DNA TGTGCCAGCAGTTTATCGGGGAGCTATGGCTACACCTTC. Its protein is CASSLSGSYGYTF.